Listed below are T cell receptor beta chains from one sample, sequenced in a study of early T cells in non-severe SARS-CoV-2 infection. Via MiXCR, TCRdb re-called the 5' RACE reads, giving one row per CDR3 protein. The table shows over 80,000 distinct CDR3 sequences, with 13% to 15% occurring only once. The source material was whole blood. The receptor source for this set is an adult who was a healthcare worker with PCR-confirmed SARS-CoV-2 infection or an uninfected control (not recorded which). The CDR3 runs from the conserved cysteine through the conserved F or W. D genes are given only for firm matches. Only part of the rows carry a size: once, few, many, or a class if the clone is expanded.

V gene,J gene,CDR3 length,D gene,clone size,CDR3 DNA,CDR3 protein
TRBV27,TRBJ1-6,15,-,many,TGTGCCAGCAGTTTCCAGGCCTCAAGAGGTTCACCCCTCCACTTT,CASSFQASRGSPLHF
TRBV5-1,TRBJ1-4,15,TRBD1,-,TGCGCCAGCAGCTTGGACAGGGGATGGGGTGAAAAACTGTTTTTT,CASSLDRGWGEKLFF
TRBV7-8,TRBJ1-1,17,-,-,TGTGCCAGCAGTATGCGTCGAGGACCGGGGGGGTCCACTGAAGCTTTCTTT,CASSMRRGPGGSTEAFF
TRBV7-9,TRBJ1-4,14,-,many,TGTGCCAGCAGCTTAGGCCAGTATAATGAAAAACTGTTTTTT,CASSLGQYNEKLFF
TRBV3-1,TRBJ2-7,13,-,-,TGTGCCAGCAGCCACGGCAGTACCTACGAGCAGTACTTC,CASSHGSTYEQYF
TRBV10-3,TRBJ1-2,13,-,-,TGTGCCATCAGTGAGACAACTAACTATGGCTACACCTTC,CAISETTNYGYTF
TRBV19,TRBJ1-1,15,-,-,TGTGCCAGTATTAGAGAACGGGGCCTTTACACTGAAGCTTTCTTT,CASIRERGLYTEAFF
TRBV2,TRBJ1-5,13,TRBD1,-,TGTGCCAGCGGGACAGGGGGGCCCGGGCCCCAGCATTTT,CASGTGGPGPQHF
TRBV5-1,TRBJ1-2,15,-,-,TGCGCCAGCAGCTTGGCCGGGGGCATCCCCTATGGCTACACCTTC,CASSLAGGIPYGYTF
TRBV7-9,TRBJ1-5,13,-,-,TGTGCCAGCAGCGAAGCCAGGGGTCAGCCCCAGCATTTT,CASSEARGQPQHF
TRBV29-1,TRBJ1-2,12,TRBD1,-,TGCAGCGTTGAGGGTAGGGGGCATGGCTACACCTTC,CSVEGRGHGYTF
TRBV4-1,TRBJ2-2,16,-,-,TGCGCCAGCAGCCAAAGGCTGGGGCCGAACACCGGGGAGCTGTTTTTT,CASSQRLGPNTGELFF
TRBV10-3,TRBJ2-2,12,-,few,TGTGCCATCACTGCGAACACCGGGGAGCTGTTTTTT,CAITANTGELFF
TRBV5-6,TRBJ2-7,16,TRBD1,-,TGTGCCAGCAGCCAGAAGTGGACAGGGGCCACCTACGAGCAGTACTTC,CASSQKWTGATYEQYF
TRBV29-1,TRBJ1-2,14,-,-,TGCAGCGTTGGCGGGGGGCAAAAGATCTATGGCTACACCTTC,CSVGGGQKIYGYTF
TRBV7-2,TRBJ2-5,13,-,few,TGTGCCAGCGGCACAGGGTACCAAGAGACCCAGTACTTC,CASGTGYQETQYF
TRBV10-2,TRBJ2-3,12,-,few,TGCGCCAGCAGTCCGGACAGAGATACGCAGTATTTT,CASSPDRDTQYF
TRBV5-1,TRBJ1-1,14,-,few,TGCGCCAGCAGCTTGGCCGCGGGGCTGGGTGAAGCTTTCTTT,CASSLAAGLGEAFF
TRBV12-3/TRBV12-4,TRBJ2-1,15,TRBD2,many,TGTGCCAGCAGTATCCTAGCGGGGGCTTTCAATGAGCAGTTCTTC,CASSILAGAFNEQFF
TRBV2,TRBJ1-1,13,-,few,TGTGCCAGCAGGGCTGGGATGAACACTGAAGCTTTCTTT,CASRAGMNTEAFF
TRBV7-2,TRBJ2-2,13,-,-,TGTGCCAGCAGCTTAAGTCATGCCGGGGAGCTGTTTTTT,CASSLSHAGELFF
TRBV6-2/TRBV6-3,TRBJ2-3,17,-,once,TGTGCCAGCAGTCTACCATCAACAGGGATCGTTTCAGATACGCAGTATTTT,CASSLPSTGIVSDTQYF
TRBV29-1,TRBJ2-5,11,-,-,TGCAGCTTCGGGGCTTTAGAGACCCAGTACTTC,CSFGALETQYF
TRBV29-1,TRBJ2-6,13,-,few,TGCAGCGTTTCCGGCTCTGGGGCCAACGTCCTGACTTTC,CSVSGSGANVLTF
TRBV2,TRBJ2-7,15,-,-,TGTGCCAGCAGCCTGGACCCCCTCGGGTCCTACGAGCAGTACTTC,CASSLDPLGSYEQYF
TRBV7-2,TRBJ1-6,12,-,-,TGTGCCAGCAGCGAGACAGATTCACCCCTCCACTTT,CASSETDSPLHF
TRBV19,TRBJ1-2,13,-,-,TGTGCCACCGCCCAGGAAGGGAGATATGGCTACACCTTC,CATAQEGRYGYTF
TRBV29-1,TRBJ2-5,12,-,-,TGCAGTTTCCGGCTGGACCAAGAGACCCAGTACTTC,CSFRLDQETQYF
TRBV20-1,TRBJ1-2,15,-,many,TGCAGTGCTAGAAGCTGGACTGACCTCAACTATGGCTACACCTTC,CSARSWTDLNYGYTF
TRBV20-1,TRBJ2-1,16,-,-,TGCAGTGCCCTGACGGGGGATGCGAGCTCCTACAATGAGCAGTTCTTC,CSALTGDASSYNEQFF
TRBV14,TRBJ1-4,14,-,many,TGTGCCAGCAGCCAGAAAGGCCTTTATGAAAAACTGTTTTTT,CASSQKGLYEKLFF
TRBV30,TRBJ2-7,12,-,-,TGTGCCTGGAGCGGGACATTAAGCGAGCAGTACTTC,CAWSGTLSEQYF
TRBV3-1,TRBJ1-2,14,-,many,TGTGCCAGCAGCCAAGAGATCCGTCCCTATGGCTACACCTTC,CASSQEIRPYGYTF
TRBV10-3,TRBJ2-6,16,TRBD1,many,TGTGCCATCAGGGGGACAGGGATTGGAGGGGCCAACGTCCTGACTTTC,CAIRGTGIGGANVLTF
TRBV6-6,TRBJ1-4,12,-,-,TGTGCCAGCAGTTATTCGACAGAAAAACTGTTTTTT,CASSYSTEKLFF
TRBV12-3/TRBV12-4,TRBJ2-7,12,-,many,TGTGCCAGCAGTCGCCGGGCCTACGAGCAGTACTTC,CASSRRAYEQYF
TRBV7-2,TRBJ1-4,15,-,many,TGTGCCAGCAGCTTACTGCGAGCAACTAATGAAAAACTGTTTTTT,CASSLLRATNEKLFF
TRBV2,TRBJ2-4,15,-,many,TGTGCCAGCCACCCGGGACCCCAAGCCAAAAACATTCAGTACTTC,CASHPGPQAKNIQYF
TRBV6-6,TRBJ1-6,13,-,-,TGTGCCAGCAGGGGAGGGGTTGATTCACCCCTCCACTTT,CASRGGVDSPLHF
TRBV7-8,TRBJ1-3,15,-,many,TGTGCCAGCAGCTTAGACCGCTACTCTGGAAACACCATATATTTT,CASSLDRYSGNTIYF
TRBV6-6,TRBJ2-6,13,-,few,TGTGCCAGCGTAAGGTCTGGGGCCAACGTCCTGACTTTC,CASVRSGANVLTF
TRBV11-2,TRBJ2-3,9,-,-,TGTGCCTCGGGGGATACGCAGTATTTT,CASGDTQYF
TRBV3-1,TRBJ1-3,20,TRBD1,few,TGTGCCAGCAGCCCTCCAGGACAGGGCCTTCCACCTTTCTCTGGAAACACCATATATTTT,CASSPPGQGLPPFSGNTIYF
TRBV12-3/TRBV12-4,TRBJ1-1,13,-,few,TGTGCCAGCACCCCTTGGGAGTCGGGTGAAGCTTTCTTT,CASTPWESGEAFF
TRBV2,TRBJ2-1,14,TRBD2,-,TGTGCCAGCACCCGGGGGGTCTCCTACAATGAGCAGTTCTTC,CASTRGVSYNEQFF
TRBV28,TRBJ2-4,14,TRBD2,-,TGTGCCAGCAGAGGAGCGGGGGGGAAAAACATTCAGTACTTC,CASRGAGGKNIQYF
TRBV20-1,TRBJ1-2,16,-,many,TGCAGTGCTGGCCGGATTGGGACACAAGCTAACTATGGCTACACCTTC,CSAGRIGTQANYGYTF
TRBV20-1,TRBJ2-7,12,-,few,TGCAGTGCTAGGGACAACTCCTACGAGCAGTACTTC,CSARDNSYEQYF
TRBV20-1,TRBJ2-3,18,TRBD2,many,TGCAGTGCTAGGAGAGGTAGCGGGGGCCCCCGTCGCACAGATACGCAGTATTTT,CSARRGSGGPRRTDTQYF